This T cell receptor beta chain was documented in a study of blood T cells in healthy people across ages. Overall study context: T cells yielded about one barcoded beta molecule per two cells through template switching.

The authors ran a second PCR of about 6 to 11 cycles using a sample-barcoded 5' primer and a J-beta primer mix. TCRdb itself ran the 5' RACE reads through MiXCR, one entry per CDR3 protein. The table has fewer than 1 million distinct CDR3 sequences, 40% to 50% seen once. Germline CDR1 and CDR2: GTSNPN and SVGIG (reference sequence). Trimming took 1 base from V and 3 from J; bases not matched to a gene: 5. The length of the CDR3 is 14 residues. Concerning this clonotype itself: What it recognizes is unknown.

Broader study findings: With donor CMV status unknown, expanded clonotype changes were possibly confounded. Older age went with lower TCR beta diversity per million T cells, in a roughly linear way.

The chain employs TRBV30 and TRBJ2-7; the match to TRBD1 covers 8 bases. This TCR came from a man between 60 and 70 years old in good health. Source material: blood. The CDR3 protein is CAWSGRTGFYEQYF. The DNA for the CDR3 is TGTGCCTGGAGTGGCCGGACAGGGTTCTACGAGCAGTACTTC. Complete variable domain (other parts from reference TRBV30 and TRBJ2-7): SQTIHQWPATLVQPVGSPLSLECTVEGTSNPNLYWYRQAAGRGLQLLFYSVGIGQISSEVPQNLSASRPQDRQFILSSKKLLLSDSGFYLCAWSGRTGFYEQYFGPGTRLTVT.